The 4 T cell receptor beta chains reported below all come from one sample, sequenced in a study of cytomegalovirus exposure and HLA in healthy donors. With 60 Vbeta and 13 Jbeta primers, the PCR was carried out. Method: immunoSEQ multiplex PCR; TCRdb's copy keeps in-frame clones and lacks some. The table has 120,000 or so clones, 65% to 80% seen once. What was sequenced was PBMCs. These receptors all stem from a middle-aged woman in good health and CMV-seropositive.

The chain has TRBV4-3 and TRBJ1-2, with a tentative D call TRBD1 (5 bases). From germline, CDR1 is LGHNA and CDR2 YSLEER. This CDR3 has 15 residues. With 0 bases removed from V and 7 bases from J, the gap between germline ends came to 15 bases. DNA of the CDR3: TGCGCCAGCAGCCAAGATCGATCAGGGATGGCTGGCTACACCTTC. It is translated as CASSQDRSGMAGYTF.

The chain has TRBV6-5 and TRBJ2-5, with D possibly TRBD2 on 5 matching bases. The V end was cut by 0 bases, the J end by 2 bases, with 10 bases between. The germline CDR1 and CDR2 sequences are MNHEY and SVGAGI. The CDR3 covers 15 residues. The CDR3 protein is CASSYSTGGQETQYF. The CDR3 DNA sequence: TGTGCCAGCAGTTACTCGACGGGCGGGCAAGAGACCCAGTACTTC.

This rearrangement joins TRBV4-2 to TRBJ1-4; TRBD1 matches at 12 bases. The V and J ends lost 3 bases and 7 bases, in that order; junction bases with no gene match: 15. This CDR3 spans 19 amino acids. Germline CDR1 and CDR2: LGHNA and YNFKEQ. The CDR3 DNA follows: TGTGCCAGCAGCCACCCCGGGACAGGGGGCTTTGAGTCTGGTGAAAAACTGTTTTTT. Protein sequence: CASSHPGTGGFESGEKLFF.

J is TRBJ2-1 and V is TRBV5-8, with 10 bases matching TRBD1. The CDR3 extends over 14 amino acids. Germline V gene lookup returns CDR1 SGHTS and CDR2 YDEGEE. J gave up 4 bases and V 5 bases, and 3 bases lay outside the gene matches. The CDR3 coding sequence is TGTGCCAGCAGGGGGGGACAGGGGTACAATGAGCAGTTCTTC. It encodes CASRGGQGYNEQFF.